This T cell receptor beta chain appears in the sequencing data of a study of control samples from healthy donors and cancer patients. Assay: immunoSEQ multiplex PCR; the TCRdb copy retains only in-frame clones and omits some. The sample lists 150,000 to 200,000 clones, just over 85% occurring once. This clonotype was obtained from a man aged 18-30 years in good health. The sample was blood.

The CDR3 DNA sequence: TGTGCCAGCAGCTTAGATCACGAGTTGTACCCCGGCTATGGCTACACCTTC. The encoded protein is CASSLDHELYPGYGYTF. The rearrangement links TRBV11-2 to TRBJ1-2; D gene ambiguous. Trimming cost V 0 bases and J 4 bases, with 18 bases left between them. From germline, CDR1 is SGHAT and CDR2 FQNNGV. The CDR3 has 17 residues.